This entry is about one T cell receptor (beta chain). The data belong to a study of blood T cell repertoires in COVID-19. Study summary: Material from acute and convalescent COVID-19 was sourced from the United States, Italy and Spain. From T cells, B-cell-depleted T cells, or PBMCs came the material, which was cDNA or gDNA.

Under the authors' procedure: How many nucleated cells were present was estimated from reference gene primer amplification. The data were produced by immunoSEQ multiplex PCR, yet TCRdb's version contains in-frame clones alone and is incomplete. The V and J calls and clone size were taken over from that table, and D and trimming were inferred from the DNA. The data show about 110,000 clones, around 82% seen once. The CDR3 covers 16 residues. Looked up from germline, CDR1 is MDHEN and CDR2 is SYDVKM. Unmatched junction bases numbered 8, after V lost 1 base and J lost 7 bases. This receptor was identified in a woman aged 45 to 65 with acute or convalescent COVID-19. The V gene is TRBV28, the J gene TRBJ2-7; 12 bases line up with TRBD1. Sequencing was done on a sample of peripheral blood. The CDR3 is CASSLSPGQGAHEQYF. As DNA, the CDR3 is TGTGCCAGCAGTTTATCTCCGGGACAGGGGGCGCATGAGCAGTACTTC.